Detailed here is one T cell receptor beta chain. The data originate from a study of blood T cell repertoires in COVID-19. The overall study: Specimens from acute and convalescent COVID-19 originated in the United States, Italy and Spain. PBMCs, B-cell-depleted T cells, or T cells were the source of the cDNA or gDNA that made up the material.

This CDR3 has 14 amino acids. Trimming left V 3 bases short and J 5 bases short, with 11 bases between. Germline V gene sequence: CDR1 MGHRA, CDR2 YSYEKL. Methods used by the authors: Using reference gene primer amplification, nucleated cell counts were estimated. The method was immunoSEQ multiplex PCR; TCRdb's version includes in-frame clones alone and lacks a portion of them. The V and J calls and clone size were taken over from that table, and D and trimming were inferred from the DNA. The profile covers roughly 380,000 clones, with around 85% appearing a single time and roughly 3.6% taken by the ten largest.

This receptor was obtained from a young woman with acute or convalescent COVID-19. Source material: peripheral blood. This chain links TRBV4-1 with TRBJ2-1; tentatively, D is TRBD1 (6 bases). The DNA for the CDR3 is TGCGCCAGCAGCCAGGGACACACGAACAATGAGCAGTTCTTC. Its protein is CASSQGHTNNEQFF.